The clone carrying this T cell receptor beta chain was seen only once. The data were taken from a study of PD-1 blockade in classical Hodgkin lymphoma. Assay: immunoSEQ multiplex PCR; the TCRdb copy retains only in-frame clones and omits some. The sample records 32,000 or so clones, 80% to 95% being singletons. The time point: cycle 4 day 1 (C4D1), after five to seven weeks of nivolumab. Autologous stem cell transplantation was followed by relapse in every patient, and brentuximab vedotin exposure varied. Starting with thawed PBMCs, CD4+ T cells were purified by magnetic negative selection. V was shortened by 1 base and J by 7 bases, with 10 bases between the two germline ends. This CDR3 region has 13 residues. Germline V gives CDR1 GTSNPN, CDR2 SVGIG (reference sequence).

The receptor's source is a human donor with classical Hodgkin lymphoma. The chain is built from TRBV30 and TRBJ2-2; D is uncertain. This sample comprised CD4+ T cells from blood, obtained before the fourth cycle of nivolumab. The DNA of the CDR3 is TGTGCCTGGAGTGGCACGACGGGCGGGGAGCTGTTTTTT. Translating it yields CAWSGTTGGELFF.